One and the same sample provided the 10 T cell receptor beta chains below, sequenced in a study of metastatic and nonmetastatic thyroid tumors. TCRdb re-called the PCR reads via MiXCR. The top ten hold about 9.4% of the sample, which has about 64,000 clones, about a sixth seen once. No treatment of any kind had been given to any patient before thyroid surgery. Sequences were obtained from blood. Every receptor here comes from a male donor with papillary thyroid cancer or a benign thyroid nodule (not recorded which). Some clones in this sample may be carry-over from other donors' samples.

Ten or more counts support this clone. This rearrangement joins TRBV20-1 to TRBJ2-3; D is unclear. CDR3 size: 14 residues. V was cut by 1 base and J by 2 bases, with 10 bases left in between. Germline values: CDR1 DFQATT, CDR2 SNEGSKA (reference sequence). The CDR3 spells CSARGGDSTDTQYF. As DNA, the CDR3 is TGCAGTGCTAGAGGAGGAGACTCCACAGATACGCAGTATTTT.

Many counts were recorded for this clone. V gene TRBV12-3 or TRBV12-4 combines with J gene TRBJ2-3, with 10 bases lining up with TRBD1. This CDR3 comprises 14 residues. The junction had 5 bases not matched to a gene; V was cut back by 6 bases and J by 5 bases. Here the CDR3 reads CASRRTGGVDTQYF. CDR3 DNA sequence: TGTGCCAGCAGGAGGACAGGGGGGGTAGATACGCAGTATTTT.

This clone was counted at least ten times. This chain connects TRBV30 to TRBJ1-1; weak D call: TRBD1 (5 bases). Germline CDR1 and CDR2: GTSNPN and SVGIG (reference sequence). V was shortened by 4 bases and J by 4 bases, with 13 bases between the two germline ends. The CDR3 has 13 residues. The CDR3 DNA sequence: TGTGCCTGGATACGTGGGGGGATCACTGAAGCTTTCTTT. It specifies CAWIRGGITEAFF.

This rearrangement joins TRBV6-2 or TRBV6-3 to TRBJ2-2, with D possibly matching TRBD2 (5 bases). Germline CDR1 MNHEY, CDR2 SVGEGT. CDR3 length equals 20 residues. V lost 6 bases, J lost 0 bases, and 26 bases lay in between. The CDR3 DNA is TGTGCCAGCAGGGCGTCCTTTCAATTAGCGCGAGGGCCGAACACCGGGGAGCTGTTTTTT. It translates to CASRASFQLARGPNTGELFF.

This clone was seen a handful of times. One base away lies a much larger clone, so this may be a sequencing read error. V gene TRBV18 combines with J gene TRBJ2-1; 12 nucleotides align to TRBD2. Germline V gene sequence: CDR1 KGHSH, CDR2 LQKENI. V was pared by 4 bases and J by 8 bases, with 12 bases of the junction left unmatched. The CDR3 length is 17 residues. The CDR3 DNA reads TGTGCCAGCTCACGAACCGGGACTAGCGGGCCGTACGATGAGCAGTTCTTC. It is translated as CASSRTGTSGPYDEQFF. Filled out from reference TRBV18 and TRBJ2-1, the complete variable domain reads NAGVMQNPRHLVRRRGQEARLRCSPMKGHSHVYWYRQLPEEGLKFMVYLQKENIIDESGMPKERFSAEFPKEGPSILRIQQVVRGDSAAYFCASSRTGTSGPYDEQFFGPGTRLTVL.

This clone was seen more than once but under ten times. This chain connects TRBV7-3 to TRBJ2-5, with a weak D call TRBD1 (6 bases). Germline values: CDR1 SGHTA, CDR2 FQGTGA. V lost 5 bases, J lost 2 bases, and 15 bases lay in between. The length of the CDR3 is 15 residues. The CDR3 region is CASSKGVGPQETQYF. CDR3 DNA sequence: TGTGCCAGCAGCAAGGGGGTCGGACCACAAGAGACCCAGTACTTC. The variable domain in full, with the rest retrieved from reference TRBV7-3 and TRBJ2-5, is GAGVSQTPSNKVTEKGKYVELRCDPISGHTALYWYRQSLGQGPEFLIYFQGTGAADDSGLPNDRFFAVRPEGSVSTLKIQRTERGDSAVYLCASSKGVGPQETQYFGPGTRLLVL.

This clone was detected many times. The chain uses TRBV12-3 or TRBV12-4 and TRBJ2-1; D might be TRBD1 (6 bases). The CDR3 is 13 amino acids. V lost 3 bases to trimming and J lost 6 bases, with 9 bases between them. In DNA form, the CDR3 reads TGTGCCAGCAGTTTCCGGGACACCAATGAGCAGTTCTTC. This sequence encodes CASSFRDTNEQFF.

This clone was detected a few times. Other DNA sequences in this specimen translate into the identical CDR3. The chain has TRBV12-3 or TRBV12-4 and TRBJ2-1; D may be TRBD1 (7 bases). V shed 11 bases and J shed 6 bases, with 17 bases lying between them. CDR3 length: 13 residues. The CDR3 sequence is CAGGQGGPNEQFF. For the CDR3, the DNA is TGTGCCGGCGGCCAGGGGGGTCCCAATGAGCAGTTCTTC.

This clone was seen many times. The chain combines TRBV27 with TRBJ2-3; 7 nucleotides line up with TRBD2. The CDR3 loop spans 13 amino acids. Losses at the gene ends were 4 bases for V and 7 bases for J; bases not matched to a gene: 5. Germline CDR1 and CDR2: MNHEY and SMNVEV (reference sequence). The CDR3 nucleotides are TGTGCCAGCAGTTGGGGGGGACCTTATACGCAGTATTTT. The encoded protein is CASSWGGPYTQYF.

This clone was detected only a few times. The junction does not match germline at one end; this may be a read error. The chain links TRBV12-3 or TRBV12-4 to TRBJ1-6; D call uncertain. This CDR3 has 15 residues. This chain's CDR3 is CASSLAEGRNSPIHF. CDR3 nucleotides: TGTGCAAGCAGTTTAGCTGAGGGTCGAAATTCACCCATCCACTTT.